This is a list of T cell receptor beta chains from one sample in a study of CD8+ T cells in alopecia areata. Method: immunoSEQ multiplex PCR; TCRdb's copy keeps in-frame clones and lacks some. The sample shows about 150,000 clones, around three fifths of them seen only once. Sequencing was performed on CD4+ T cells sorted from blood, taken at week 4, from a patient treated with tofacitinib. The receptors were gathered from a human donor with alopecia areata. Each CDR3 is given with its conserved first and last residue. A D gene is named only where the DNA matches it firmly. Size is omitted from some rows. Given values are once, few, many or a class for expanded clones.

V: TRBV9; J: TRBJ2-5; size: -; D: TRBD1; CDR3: CASSPQPTGGQETQYF; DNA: TGTGCCAGCAGCCCCCAACCCACAGGGGGCCAAGAGACCCAGTACTTC
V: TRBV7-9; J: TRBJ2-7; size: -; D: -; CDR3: CASGERSDYEQYF; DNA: TGTGCCAGCGGTGAAAGGTCCGACTACGAGCAGTACTTC
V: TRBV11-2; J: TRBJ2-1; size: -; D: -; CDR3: CASTYGARGYATEQFF; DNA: TGTGCCAGCACATATGGTGCCAGGGGATATGCTACTGAGCAGTTCTTC
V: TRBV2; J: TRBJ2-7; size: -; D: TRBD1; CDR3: CASSDRGYEQYF; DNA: TGTGCCAGCAGTGACAGGGGGTACGAGCAGTACTTC
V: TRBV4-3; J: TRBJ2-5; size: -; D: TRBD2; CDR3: CASSQEDQPAGRETQYF; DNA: TGCGCCAGCAGCCAAGAGGATCAACCAGCGGGGCGAGAGACCCAGTACTTC
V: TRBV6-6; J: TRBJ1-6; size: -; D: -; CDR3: CASSYGTENSPLHF; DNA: TGTGCCAGCAGTTACGGGACCGAGAATTCACCCCTCCACTTT
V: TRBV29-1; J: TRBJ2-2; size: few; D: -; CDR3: CSVAGGSGTGELFF; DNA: TGCAGCGTTGCCGGGGGATCCGGCACCGGGGAGCTGTTTTTT
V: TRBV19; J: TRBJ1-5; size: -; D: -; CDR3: CASNGGYSNQPQHF; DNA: TGTGCCAGTAACGGTGGGTATAGCAATCAGCCCCAGCATTTT
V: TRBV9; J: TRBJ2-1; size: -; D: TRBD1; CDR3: CASSVGTGTLDEQFF; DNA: TGTGCCAGCAGCGTTGGGACAGGGACATTGGATGAGCAGTTCTTC
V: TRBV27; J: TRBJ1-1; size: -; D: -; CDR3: CASSVRLGDTEAFF; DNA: TGTGCCAGCAGTGTAAGGTTGGGTGACACTGAAGCTTTCTTT
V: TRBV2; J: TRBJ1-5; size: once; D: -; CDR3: CASSAPGDSNQPQHF; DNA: TGTGCCAGCAGTGCTCCGGGAGATAGCAATCAGCCCCAGCATTTT
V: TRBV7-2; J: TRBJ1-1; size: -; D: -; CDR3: CASSLRRGTEAFF; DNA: TGTGCCAGCAGCCTCCGGCGGGGCACTGAAGCTTTCTTT
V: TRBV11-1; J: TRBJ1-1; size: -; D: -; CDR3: CASSLSLLNTEAFF; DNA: TGTGCCAGCAGCTTAAGCCTTCTGAACACTGAAGCTTTCTTT
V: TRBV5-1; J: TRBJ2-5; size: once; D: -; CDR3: CASSLRRDQETQYF; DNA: TGCGCCAGCAGCCTACGCAGGGACCAAGAGACCCAGTACTTC
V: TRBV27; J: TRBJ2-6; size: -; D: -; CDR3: CASSRQGGTGANVLTF; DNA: TGTGCCAGCAGTCGACAGGGAGGGACTGGGGCCAACGTCCTGACTTTC
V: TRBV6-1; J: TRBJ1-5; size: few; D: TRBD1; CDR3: CASSPTAGGIQPQHF; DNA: TGTGCCAGCAGCCCTACGGCAGGGGGCATTCAGCCCCAGCATTTT
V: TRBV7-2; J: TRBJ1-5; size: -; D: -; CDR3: CASSRQLHQPQHF; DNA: TGTGCCAGCAGCCGACAGCTCCATCAGCCCCAGCATTTT
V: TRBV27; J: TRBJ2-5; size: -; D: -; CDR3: CASSLASWETQYF; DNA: TGTGCCAGCAGTTTGGCTAGTTGGGAGACCCAGTACTTC
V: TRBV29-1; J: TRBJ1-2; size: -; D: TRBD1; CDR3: CSVGPGTDFGYTF; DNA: TGCAGCGTGGGACCCGGGACAGATTTTGGCTACACCTTC
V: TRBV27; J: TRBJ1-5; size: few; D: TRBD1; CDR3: CASSIRTGTNQPQHF; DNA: TGTGCCAGCAGTATAAGGACAGGGACAAATCAGCCCCAGCATTTT
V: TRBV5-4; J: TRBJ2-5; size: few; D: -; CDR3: CASSLGWETETQYF; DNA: TGTGCCAGCAGCTTGGGGTGGGAGACAGAGACCCAGTACTTC
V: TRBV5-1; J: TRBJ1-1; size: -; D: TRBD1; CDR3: CASSWGQAQKFNTEAFF; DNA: TGCGCCAGCAGCTGGGGACAGGCCCAAAAGTTTAACACTGAAGCTTTCTTT
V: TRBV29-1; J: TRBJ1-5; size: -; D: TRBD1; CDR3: CSVEAGGGQPQHF; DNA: TGCAGCGTTGAGGCAGGGGGTGGTCAGCCCCAGCATTTT
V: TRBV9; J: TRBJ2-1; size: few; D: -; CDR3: CASSVGADSHEQFF; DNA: TGTGCCAGCAGCGTAGGGGCAGATTCCCATGAGCAGTTCTTC
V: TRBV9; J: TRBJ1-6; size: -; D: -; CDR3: CASSVGGSSYNSPLHF; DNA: TGTGCCAGCAGCGTAGGGGGGAGCTCCTATAATTCACCCCTCCACTTT
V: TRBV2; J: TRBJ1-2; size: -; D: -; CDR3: CASSHRENYGYTF; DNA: TGTGCCAGCAGCCACAGGGAGAACTATGGCTACACCTTC
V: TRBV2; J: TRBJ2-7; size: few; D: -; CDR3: CASKVSPQEQYF; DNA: TGTGCCAGCAAGGTTTCCCCGCAGGAGCAGTACTTC
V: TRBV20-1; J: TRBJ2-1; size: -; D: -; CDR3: CSALLGNEQFF; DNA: TGCAGTGCCCTCCTGGGGAATGAGCAGTTCTTC
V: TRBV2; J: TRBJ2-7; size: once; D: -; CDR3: CASSEGSLGLYEQYF; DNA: TGTGCCAGCAGTGAAGGGTCACTGGGGCTCTACGAGCAGTACTTC
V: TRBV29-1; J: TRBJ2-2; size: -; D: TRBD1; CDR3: CSGTGQGTTGELFF; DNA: TGCAGCGGTACGGGACAGGGGACGACCGGGGAGCTGTTTTTT
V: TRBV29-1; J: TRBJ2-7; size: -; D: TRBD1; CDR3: CSARQGAAEQYF; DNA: TGCAGCGCGCGACAGGGGGCGGCCGAGCAGTACTTC
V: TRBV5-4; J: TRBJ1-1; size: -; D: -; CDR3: CASSETPRGAGTEAFF; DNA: TGTGCCAGCAGCGAGACCCCGCGGGGGGCGGGCACTGAAGCTTTCTTT
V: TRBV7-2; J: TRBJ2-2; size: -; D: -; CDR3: CASSLDRSTGELFF; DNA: TGTGCCAGCAGCTTAGATCGGAGCACCGGGGAGCTGTTTTTT
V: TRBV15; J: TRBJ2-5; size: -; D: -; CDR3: CATSREKETQYF; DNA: TGTGCCACCAGCAGAGAGAAAGAGACCCAGTACTTC
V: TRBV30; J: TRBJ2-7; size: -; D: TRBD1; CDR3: CVVESDRRPYEQYF; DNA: TGTGTCGTGGAATCGGACAGGCGACCCTACGAGCAGTACTTC
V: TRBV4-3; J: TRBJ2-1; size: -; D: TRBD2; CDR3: CASSQGRLAGGISYNEQFF; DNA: TGCGCCAGCAGCCAAGGGCGTCTAGCGGGGGGGATCTCCTACAATGAGCAGTTCTTC
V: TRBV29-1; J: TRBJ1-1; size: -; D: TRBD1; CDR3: CSAWDSRDPEAFF; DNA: TGCAGCGCGTGGGACAGTCGTGACCCCGAAGCTTTCTTT
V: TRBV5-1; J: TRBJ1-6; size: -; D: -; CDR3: CASSFNNSPLHF; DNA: TGCGCCAGCAGCTTTAATAATTCACCCCTCCACTTT
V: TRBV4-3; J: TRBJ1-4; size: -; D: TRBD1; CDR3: CASSRWDRGFEKLFF; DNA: TGCGCCAGCAGCCGATGGGACAGGGGCTTTGAAAAACTGTTTTTT
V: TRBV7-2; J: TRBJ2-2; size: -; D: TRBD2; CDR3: CASSLPTSGANTGELFF; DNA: TGTGCCAGCAGCTTACCCACTAGCGGGGCGAACACCGGGGAGCTGTTTTTT
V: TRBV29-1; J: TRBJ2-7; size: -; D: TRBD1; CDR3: CSVALMTGNYPYEQYF; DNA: TGCAGCGTTGCACTTATGACAGGGAATTATCCCTACGAGCAGTACTTC
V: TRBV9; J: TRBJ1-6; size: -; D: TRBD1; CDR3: CASSVDGQGSSPLHF; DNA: TGTGCCAGCAGCGTTGATGGACAGGGGAGTTCACCCCTCCACTTT
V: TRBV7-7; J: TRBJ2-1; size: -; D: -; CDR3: CASSLNNEQFF; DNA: TGTGCCAGCAGCCTGAACAATGAGCAGTTCTTC
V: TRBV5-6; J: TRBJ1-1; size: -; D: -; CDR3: CASSFTSSEAFF; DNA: TGTGCCAGCAGCTTTACATCTTCTGAAGCTTTCTTT
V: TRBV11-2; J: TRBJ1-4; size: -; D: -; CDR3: CASSLAPPQGGLLFF; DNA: TGTGCCAGCAGCTTAGCGCCTCCACAAGGGGGGTTACTGTTTTTT
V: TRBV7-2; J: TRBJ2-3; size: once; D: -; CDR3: CASSSIGDTQYF; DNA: TGTGCCAGCAGCTCAATCGGAGATACGCAGTATTTT
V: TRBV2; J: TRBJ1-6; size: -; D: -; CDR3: CASSQGATFNSPLHF; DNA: TGTGCCAGCAGTCAAGGGGCCACCTTTAATTCACCCCTCCACTTT
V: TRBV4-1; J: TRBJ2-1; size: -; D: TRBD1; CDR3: CASSQSDRGVYNEQFF; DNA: TGCGCCAGCAGCCAGAGCGACAGGGGGGTTTACAATGAGCAGTTCTTC
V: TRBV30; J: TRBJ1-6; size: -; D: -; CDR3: CAWSVTAGNSPLHF; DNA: TGTGCCTGGAGTGTTACTGCGGGGAATTCACCCCTCCACTTT
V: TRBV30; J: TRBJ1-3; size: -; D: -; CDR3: CARRGGNTIYF; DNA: TGTGCCCGGAGAGGTGGAAACACCATATATTTT
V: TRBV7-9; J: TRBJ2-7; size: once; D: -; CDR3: CASSLRDTSYEQYF; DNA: TGTGCCAGCAGCTTGAGGGACACTAGCTACGAGCAGTACTTC
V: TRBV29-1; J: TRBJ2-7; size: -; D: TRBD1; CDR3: CSAGTGGREQYF; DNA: TGCAGCGCAGGGACAGGGGGCCGAGAGCAGTACTTC
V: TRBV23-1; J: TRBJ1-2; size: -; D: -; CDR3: CASSQGGNYGYTF; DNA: TGCGCCAGCAGTCAAGGAGGAAACTATGGCTACACCTTC
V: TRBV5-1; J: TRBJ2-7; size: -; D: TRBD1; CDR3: CASSLEGQGAREQYF; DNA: TGCGCCAGCAGCTTGGAGGGACAGGGGGCAAGAGAGCAGTACTTC
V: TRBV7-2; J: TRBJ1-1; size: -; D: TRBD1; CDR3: CASSYLGQGLFNTEAFF; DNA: TGTGCCAGCAGCTACCTGGGACAGGGGTTGTTTAACACTGAAGCTTTCTTT
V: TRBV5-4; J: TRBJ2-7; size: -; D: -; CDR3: CASQTGAGNPSYEQYF; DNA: TGTGCCAGTCAAACTGGGGCAGGGAACCCCTCCTACGAGCAGTACTTC
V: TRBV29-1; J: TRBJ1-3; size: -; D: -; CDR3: CSVVWSVGNTIYF; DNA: TGCAGCGTTGTATGGTCTGTCGGAAACACCATATATTTT
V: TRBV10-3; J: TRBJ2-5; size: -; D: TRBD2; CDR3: CAISATTSGDTQYF; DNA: TGTGCCATCAGTGCGACGACTAGCGGGGATACCCAGTACTTC
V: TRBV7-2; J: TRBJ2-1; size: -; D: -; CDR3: CASSLSTGSSYNEQFF; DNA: TGTGCCAGCAGTCTATCAACAGGAAGCTCCTACAATGAGCAGTTCTTC
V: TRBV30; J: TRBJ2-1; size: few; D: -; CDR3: CAWSSRGGDEQFF; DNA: TGTGCCTGGAGTTCCAGGGGAGGCGATGAGCAGTTCTTC